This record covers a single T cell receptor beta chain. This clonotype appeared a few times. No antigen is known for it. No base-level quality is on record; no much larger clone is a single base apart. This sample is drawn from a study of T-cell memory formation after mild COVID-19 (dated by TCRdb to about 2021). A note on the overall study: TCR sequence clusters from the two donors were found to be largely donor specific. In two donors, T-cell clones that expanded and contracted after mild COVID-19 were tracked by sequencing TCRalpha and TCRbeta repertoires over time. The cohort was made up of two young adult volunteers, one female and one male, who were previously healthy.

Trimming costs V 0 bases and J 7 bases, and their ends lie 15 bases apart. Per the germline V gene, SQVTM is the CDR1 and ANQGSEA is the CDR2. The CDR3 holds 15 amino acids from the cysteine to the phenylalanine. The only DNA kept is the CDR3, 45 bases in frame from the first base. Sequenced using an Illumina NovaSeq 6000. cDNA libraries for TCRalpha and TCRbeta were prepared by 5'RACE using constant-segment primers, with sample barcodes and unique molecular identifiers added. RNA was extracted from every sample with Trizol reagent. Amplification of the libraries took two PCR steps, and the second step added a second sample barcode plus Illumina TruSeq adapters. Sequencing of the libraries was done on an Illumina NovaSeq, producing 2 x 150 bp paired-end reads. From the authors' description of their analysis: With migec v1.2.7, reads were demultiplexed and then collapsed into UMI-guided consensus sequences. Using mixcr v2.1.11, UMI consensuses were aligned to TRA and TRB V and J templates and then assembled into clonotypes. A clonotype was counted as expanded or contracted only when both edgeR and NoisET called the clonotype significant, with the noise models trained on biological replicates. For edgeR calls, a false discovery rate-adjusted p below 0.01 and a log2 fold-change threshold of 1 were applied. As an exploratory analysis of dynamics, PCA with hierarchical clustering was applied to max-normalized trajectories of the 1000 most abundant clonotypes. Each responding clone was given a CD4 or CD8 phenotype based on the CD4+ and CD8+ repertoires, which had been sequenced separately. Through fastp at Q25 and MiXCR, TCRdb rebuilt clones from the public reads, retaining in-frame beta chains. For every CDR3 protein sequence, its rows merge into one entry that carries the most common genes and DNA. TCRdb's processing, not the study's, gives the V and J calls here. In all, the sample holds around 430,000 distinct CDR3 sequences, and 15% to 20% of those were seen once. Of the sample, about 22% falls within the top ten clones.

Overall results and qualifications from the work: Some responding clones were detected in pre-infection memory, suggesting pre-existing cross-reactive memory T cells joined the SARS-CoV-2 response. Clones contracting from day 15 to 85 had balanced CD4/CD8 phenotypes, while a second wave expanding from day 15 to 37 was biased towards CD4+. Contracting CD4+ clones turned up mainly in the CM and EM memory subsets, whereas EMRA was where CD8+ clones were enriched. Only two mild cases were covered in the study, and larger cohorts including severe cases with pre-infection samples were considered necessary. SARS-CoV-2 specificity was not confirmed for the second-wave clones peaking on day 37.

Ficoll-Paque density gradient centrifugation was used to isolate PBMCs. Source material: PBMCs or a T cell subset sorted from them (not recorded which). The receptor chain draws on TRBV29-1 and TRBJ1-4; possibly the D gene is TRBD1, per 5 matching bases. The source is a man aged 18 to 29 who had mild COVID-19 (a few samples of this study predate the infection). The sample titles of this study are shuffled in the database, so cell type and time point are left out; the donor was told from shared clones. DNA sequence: TGCAGCGTTGAAGACTCCGCGAGGGGAGGTGAAAAACTGTTTTTT. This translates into CSVEDSARGGEKLFF.